This T cell receptor beta chain comes out of a study of blood T cell repertoires in COVID-19. About the research overall: From the United States, Italy and Spain came samples of acute and convalescent COVID-19. PBMCs, B-cell-depleted T cells, or T cells were the source of the cDNA or gDNA that made up the material.

Germline V CDR1 and CDR2: MNHEY, SMNVEV (reference sequence). This CDR3 spans 12 amino acids. Germline trimming cut 8 bases from V and 6 bases from J; bases unmatched to any gene: 3. Authors' processing steps: Reference gene primer amplification yielded estimated nucleated cell counts. The repertoire was sequenced with immunoSEQ multiplex PCR; TCRdb's copy has only in-frame clones and lacks some. That table furnishes V, J and clone size, whereas the DNA furnished D and trimming. The top ten hold approximately 6.5% of the sample, which has roughly 190,000 clones, 83% seen once. This clone was recorded many times.

The sequence derives from a woman between 35 and 50 years old with acute or convalescent COVID-19. This chain joins TRBV27 and TRBJ1-5; TRBD1 matches at 8 bases. Specimen: peripheral blood. The CDR3 nucleotides are TGTGCCAGCCGGACAGGGCTTCAGCCCCAGCATTTT. It is translated as CASRTGLQPQHF.